These 25 T cell receptor beta chains came from one sample sequenced in a study of radiotherapy plus CTLA-4 blockade in lung cancer. TCRdb keeps only in-frame clones here, not all; method: immunoSEQ multiplex PCR. The repertoire holds some 94,000 clones, with roughly 80% as singletons. The sequencing here drew on peripheral blood, taken from a patient treated with radiotherapy plus ipilimumab. These receptors all stem from a human donor with non-small cell lung cancer that progressed on radiotherapy plus ipilimumab.

The V call is TRBV5-1, the J call TRBJ2-1; 8 nucleotides match TRBD2. Germline V gene sequence: CDR1 SGHRS, CDR2 YFSETQ. V shed 0 bases, J shed 7 bases, and the junction held 12 bases outside the gene matches. The CDR3 runs to 17 residues. The CDR3 here is CASSLGGAGDLMNEQFF. Written as DNA, the CDR3 is TGCGCCAGCAGCTTGGGTGGAGCGGGAGATTTGATGAATGAGCAGTTCTTC.

The genes are TRBV6-6 and TRBJ2-2; tentatively, D is TRBD2 (5 bases). The CDR3 loop spans 14 amino acids. The germline V gene has CDR1 MNHNY and CDR2 SVGAGI (reference sequence). V gave up 4 bases and J gave up 4 bases, with 10 bases separating them. CDR3 in DNA: TGTGCCAGCAGTTTCGGGGTCGTCACCGGGGAGCTGTTTTTT. Its translation: CASSFGVVTGELFF.

This sequence joins TRBV5-1 and TRBJ2-5; no firm D call. Germline CDR1 is SGHRS and CDR2 is YFSETQ. Trimming cost V 1 base and J 2 bases, with 12 bases left between them. The CDR3 runs 15 residues. CDR3 in DNA: TGCGCCAGCAGCTTGTACCTGGGCAGGCAAGAGACCCAGTACTTC. Translating it yields CASSLYLGRQETQYF.

The V gene is TRBV27, the J gene TRBJ2-5, with a tentative D call TRBD2 (6 bases). V shed 5 bases and J shed 5 bases, with 15 bases lying between them. Germline V gene data show CDR1 as MNHEY and CDR2 as SMNVEV (reference sequence). The CDR3 length is 14 residues. The CDR3 DNA follows: TGTGCCAGCAGTCCCTGGACTATGTTCGAGACCCAGTACTTC. Translation gives CASSPWTMFETQYF.

The chain couples TRBV12-5 to TRBJ2-5; D is uncertain. CDR3 size: 12 residues. The germline V and J ends were trimmed by 1 base and 3 bases, with 3 bases remaining between them. Germline CDR1 LGHNT, CDR2 FRNRAP. This CDR3 reads CASGLGKETQYF. The CDR3 DNA follows: TGTGCTAGTGGTTTGGGGAAAGAGACCCAGTACTTC.

This clone is a singleton in its sample. This rearrangement joins TRBV4-2 to TRBJ1-2; no firm D call. Germline V gene lookup returns CDR1 LGHNA and CDR2 YNFKEQ. This CDR3 is 16 amino acids long. Trimming left V 0 bases short and J 2 bases short, with 13 bases between. The CDR3 bases are TGTGCCAGCAGCCAAGACCGGGAAAGGTCAAACTATGGCTACACCTTC. Protein: CASSQDRERSNYGYTF.

J is TRBJ2-7 and V is TRBV7-8; 7 bases are a match to TRBD1. The V gene's germline CDR1 is SGHVS and CDR2 FQNEAQ. This CDR3 spans 12 amino acids. V shed 4 bases, J shed 6 bases, and the junction held 3 bases outside the gene matches. In DNA form, the CDR3 reads TGTGCCAGCAGCTCAACAGGGGTCGAGCAGTACGTC. Protein product: CASSSTGVEQYV.

In DNA, the CDR3 is TGTGCCAGCAGCTCAGGCGGACAGGGGGCGGAAATATTGGAATTCGTC. This gives the protein CASSSGGQGAEILEFV. V gene TRBV7-9 combines with J gene TRBJ2-7, with TRBD1 matching 11 bases. The V gene's germline CDR1 is SEHNR and CDR2 FQNEAQ (reference sequence). The CDR3 length is 16 residues.

This clone occurred once. The V call is TRBV5-1, the J call TRBJ1-4; D uncertain. V lost 0 bases and J lost 8, with 14 bases in between. The CDR3 covers 15 residues. Per germline, CDR1 SGHRS and CDR2 YFSETQ. The CDR3 DNA reads as TGCGCCAGCAGCTTGGGGGGAGGCGAGAAGGAAAAACTGTTTTTT. Protein product: CASSLGGGEKEKLFF.

The V and J genes are TRBV7-9 and TRBJ2-1; possible D gene TRBD2, 6 bases. Germline values: CDR1 SEHNR, CDR2 FQNEAQ (reference sequence). This CDR3 has 12 amino acids. The V and J ends lost 5 bases and 10 bases respectively, with 12 bases between them. CDR3 nucleotides: TGTGCCAGCAGCCAATCGGGGGTAGAGCAGTTCTTC. Translated: CASSQSGVEQFF.

The chain uses TRBV19 and TRBJ2-7; TRBD2 agrees at 14 bases. The ends lost 5 bases at V and 6 bases at J; junction bases unmatched: 3. Germline CDR1 reads LNHDA; CDR2 reads SQIVND (reference sequence). The CDR3 length is 14 residues. The CDR3 bases are TGTGCCAGTAGTCCGGGACTAGCGGGAGTCGAGCAGTACTTC. Residues: CASSPGLAGVEQYF.

The CDR3 region is CASSFLIAGELFF. The CDR3 region has the DNA TGTGCCAGCAGTTTTCTCATAGCCGGGGAGCTGTTTTTT. The rearrangement links TRBV27 to TRBJ2-2; D gene uncertain. The CDR3 length is 13 residues. With 3 bases removed from V and 6 bases from J, the gap between germline ends came to 8 bases. Germline V CDR1 and CDR2: MNHEY, SMNVEV (reference sequence).

CDR3 sequence: CASSFLLAGGYEQYF. The DNA of the CDR3 is TGTGCCAGCAGTTTTTTACTAGCGGGAGGTTACGAGCAGTACTTC. The chain links TRBV27 to TRBJ2-7, with 12 bases matching TRBD2. The V gene's germline CDR1 is MNHEY and CDR2 SMNVEV (reference sequence). This CDR3 spans 15 amino acids. V shed 3 bases and J 4 bases; nucleotides not matched to a gene: 4.

V and J are TRBV4-1 and TRBJ2-1; D is perhaps TRBD2 (5 bases). From germline, CDR1 is MGHRA and CDR2 YSYEKL. Trimming removed 2 bases from V and 0 bases from J, with 11 bases in between. This CDR3 comprises 16 residues. In DNA form, the CDR3 reads TGCGCCAGCAGCCAACCCAGCGGTAGCTCCTACAATGAGCAGTTCTTC. The encoded protein is CASSQPSGSSYNEQFF.

The chain employs TRBV11-1 and TRBJ1-2; D unresolved. Germline lookup yields CDR1 SGHAT and CDR2 FQDESV (reference sequence). Trimming removed 5 bases from V and 4 bases from J, with 14 bases in between. This CDR3 region has 14 residues. The CDR3: CASSPDGASYGYTF. CDR3 nucleotide sequence: TGTGCCAGCAGCCCAGACGGTGCCTCCTATGGCTACACCTTC.

The chain carries TRBV6-5 and TRBJ2-1; D perhaps matches TRBD1 (5 bases). Between the trimmed V and J ends, which lost 2 bases and 9 bases, there was a span of 14 bases. Germline values: CDR1 MNHEY, CDR2 SVGAGI. The CDR3 covers 14 residues. The CDR3 sequence: CASSYGPPGIEQFF. CDR3 nucleotides: TGTGCCAGCAGTTACGGCCCGCCAGGGATTGAGCAGTTCTTC.

This clone has only a few counts. The chain joins TRBV28 to TRBJ2-7, with D possibly being TRBD2 (5 bases). CDR1 and CDR2 (germline): MDHEN, SYDVKM. CDR3 length equals 14 residues. CDR3 nucleotides: TGTGCCAGCGGATCTCCAGCTAGCTCCCACGAGCAGTACGTC. Its translation is CASGSPASSHEQYV.

V and J are TRBV7-8 and TRBJ2-7; D not resolved. Trimming took off 1 base at V and 5 bases at J, with 6 bases between the two ends. The CDR3 contains 12 residues. The germline CDR1 and CDR2 sequences are SGHVS and FQNEAQ. The DNA for the CDR3 is TGTGCCAGCAGCTTAGGCCCGCACGAGCAGTACTTC. This sequence encodes CASSLGPHEQYF. The full variable domain, completed using reference TRBV7-8 and TRBJ2-7, is GAGVSQSPRYKVAKRGQDVALRCDPISGHVSLFWYQQALGQGPEFLTYFQNEAQLDKSGLPSDRFFAERPEGSVSTLKIQRTQQEDSAVYLCASSLGPHEQYFGPGTRLTVT.

The chain has TRBV6-1 and TRBJ2-1, with TRBD2 identical over 11 bases. The CDR3 runs 13 residues. Losses at the gene ends were 0 bases for V and 15 bases for J; bases not matched to a gene: 4. Germline lookup yields CDR1 MNHNS and CDR2 SASEGT. CDR3 bases: TGTGCCAGCAGTGAAGCCCGACTAGCGGGACCGTTCTTC. Protein product: CASSEARLAGPFF.

The V call is TRBV30, the J call TRBJ1-5, with a tentative D call TRBD1 (6 bases). CDR3 length equals 12 residues. Germline V CDR1 and CDR2: GTSNPN, SVGIG (reference sequence). Trimming took 4 bases from V and 7 from J, leaving 11 bases between them. The CDR3 nucleotides read TGTGCCTGGAAACAACAGGGACAGCCCCAGCATTTT. The encoded protein is CAWKQQGQPQHF.

Remarks on this clone: The identical CDR3 is also encoded by other nucleotide sequences in the sample. The chain combines TRBV5-1 with TRBJ2-7; TRBD1 is a possible D gene (6 bases). The CDR3 has 13 amino acids. Germline loops: CDR1 SGHRS, CDR2 YFSETQ. The V end was cut by 1 base, the J end by 2 bases, with 7 bases between. CDR3 loop: CASSLTGTYEQYF. In DNA, the CDR3 is TGCGCCAGCAGCTTGACAGGGACCTACGAGCAGTACTTC.

The V gene is TRBV6-5, the J gene TRBJ2-2; no clear D. Germline loops: CDR1 MNHEY, CDR2 SVGAGI. V was clipped by 8 bases and J by 1 base, with 11 bases between them. This CDR3 comprises 14 residues. CDR3 in DNA: TGTGCCAGCCGAACACGCAAGAACACCGGGGAGCTGTTTTTT. Its translation is CASRTRKNTGELFF.

The chain joins TRBV7-3 to TRBJ2-6; D ambiguous. There are 15 residues in the CDR3. With 5 bases removed from V and 0 bases from J, the gap between germline ends came to 8 bases. The germline V gene has CDR1 SGHTA and CDR2 FQGTGA. The CDR3 bases are TGTGCCAGCAGCCCGGCGAGCTCTGGGGCCAACGTCCTGACTTTC. Residues: CASSPASSGANVLTF.

This rearrangement joins TRBV10-2 to TRBJ1-1; possibly TRBD1 for D (6 bases). V lost 3 bases and J lost 4, with 15 bases in between. The CDR3 runs to 15 residues. Germline lookup yields CDR1 WSHSY and CDR2 SAAADI. The chain's CDR3 is CASSDSGGLGTEAFF. CDR3 DNA sequence: TGCGCCAGCAGTGATTCGGGGGGGCTAGGCACTGAAGCTTTCTTT.

This chain's CDR3 is CASSLVPGTVEQYF. As DNA, the CDR3 is TGTGCCAGCAGCTTAGTTCCGGGAACCGTCGAGCAGTACTTC. This rearrangement joins TRBV11-2 to TRBJ2-7; tentative D call: TRBD2 (5 bases). The CDR3 sequence is 14 residues long. V was cut by 1 base and J by 6 bases, with 13 bases left in between. Germline lookup yields CDR1 SGHAT and CDR2 FQNNGV. The whole variable domain, filled in from reference TRBV11-2 and TRBJ2-7, reads EAGVAQSPRYKIIEKRQSVAFWCNPISGHATLYWYQQILGQGPKLLIQFQNNGVVDDSQLPKDRFSAERLKGVDSTLKIQPAKLEDSAVYLCASSLVPGTVEQYFGPGTRLTVT.